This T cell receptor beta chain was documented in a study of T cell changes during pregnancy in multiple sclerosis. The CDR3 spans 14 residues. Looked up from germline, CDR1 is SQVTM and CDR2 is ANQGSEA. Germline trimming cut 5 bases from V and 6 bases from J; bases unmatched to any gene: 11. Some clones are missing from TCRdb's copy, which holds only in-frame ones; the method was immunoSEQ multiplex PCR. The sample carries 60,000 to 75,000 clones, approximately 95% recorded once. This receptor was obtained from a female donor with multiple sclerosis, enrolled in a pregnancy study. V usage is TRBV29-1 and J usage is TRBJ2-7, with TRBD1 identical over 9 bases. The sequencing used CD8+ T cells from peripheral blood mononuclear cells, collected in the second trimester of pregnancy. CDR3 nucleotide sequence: TGCAGCGTTCGACTGGACAGGGGAGGAGGCGAGCAGTACTTC. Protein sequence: CSVRLDRGGGEQYF.